Presented here are 11 T cell receptor beta chains from one specimen sequenced in a study of T-cell reconstitution after alpha-beta-depleted transplantation in children. It was with unique molecular identifiers that the TCRbeta library was prepared. TCRdb processed the PCR reads anew with MiXCR; each CDR3 protein has one entry. The sample shows some 300,000 distinct CDR3 sequences, about a tenth of them seen only once. Material: PBMCs from the stem cell graft donor, obtained from the stem cell graft. Receptors were obtained from a human donor who donated a stem cell graft to a child with acute lymphoblastic leukemia.

In this sample, this clonotype turned up a few times. V gene TRBV20-1 combines with J gene TRBJ2-1; maybe TRBD2 (6 bases). The CDR3 loop spans 13 amino acids. V dropped 6 bases and J dropped 8 bases, with 17 bases sitting between them. The germline gives CDR1 DFQATT, CDR2 SNEGSKA (reference sequence). The chain's CDR3 is CSARGLRGDEQFF. CDR3 in DNA: TGCAGTGCCCGGGGGTTGAGGGGCGATGAGCAGTTCTTC.

This clonotype was counted ten times or more. The rearrangement links TRBV5-6 to TRBJ2-2; possibly TRBD2 for D (6 bases). Germline lookup yields CDR1 SGHDT and CDR2 YYEEEE. The V end was cut by 3 bases, the J end by 6 bases, with 6 bases between. The CDR3 runs to 12 residues. CDR3 amino acids: CASSWGAGELFF. The CDR3 DNA reads as TGTGCCAGCAGCTGGGGGGCCGGGGAGCTGTTTTTT.

In this sample, this clonotype turned up a few times. This rearrangement joins TRBV6-2 or TRBV6-3 to TRBJ2-3, with 9 bases matching TRBD2. CDR1 MNHEY and CDR2 SVGEGT come from the germline V gene. The CDR3 length is 15 residues. The J segment lost 4 bases and the V segment lost 4 bases, leaving 6 bases of the junction unmatched. The CDR3 protein is CASSWAGGIADTQYF. The CDR3 bases are TGTGCCAGCAGTTGGGCGGGAGGGATCGCAGATACGCAGTATTTT.

This clonotype showed up just a few times. The V gene is TRBV6-5, the J gene TRBJ1-3, with a weak D call TRBD1 (6 bases). This CDR3 has 18 residues. V lost 4 bases, J lost 2 bases, and 21 bases lay in between. Per the germline V gene, CDR1 is MNHEY and CDR2 is SVGAGI. Here the CDR3 reads CASSSQDSSLTPGNTIYF. CDR3 DNA: TGTGCCAGCAGTTCCCAGGACAGCTCCCTTACCCCTGGAAACACCATATATTTT.

The chain couples TRBV20-1 to TRBJ2-3, with 12 positions matching TRBD2. CDR1 is DFQATT, CDR2 SNEGSKA, per germline (reference sequence). This CDR3 comprises 23 residues. The J segment lost 2 bases and the V segment lost 1 base, leaving 25 bases of the junction unmatched. CDR3 in DNA: TGCAGTGCTAGAGGTTTTGGACTAGCGGGACACCTTTCAACGACCGGTCTCACAGATACGCAGTATTTT. It yields the protein CSARGFGLAGHLSTTGLTDTQYF.

This rearrangement joins TRBV2 to TRBJ1-1; a weak D match, TRBD1 (5 bases). The CDR3 length is 10 residues. Germline CDR1 reads SNHLY; CDR2 reads FYNNEI. Trimming shortened V by 5 bases and J by 9 bases, and 7 bases separated the two germline ends. The CDR3 nucleotides are TGTGCCAGCAGTCAGGACAAAGCTTTCTTT. Translation: CASSQDKAFF.

This clonotype was observed a few times. This sequence joins TRBV5-8 and TRBJ2-1; maybe TRBD2 (5 bases). With 1 base removed from V and 3 bases from J, the gap between germline ends came to 14 bases. There are 16 residues in the CDR3. Germline V lookup: CDR1 SGHTS, CDR2 YDEGEE. CDR3 sequence (DNA): TGTGCCAGCAGCTTGACCCCTGGGAGAGACTACAATGAGCAGTTCTTC. Its protein is CASSLTPGRDYNEQFF. The full variable domain, completed using reference TRBV5-8 and TRBJ2-1, is EAGVTQSPTHLIKTRGQQATLRCSPISGHTSVYWYQQALGLGLQFLLWYDEGEERNRGNFPPRFSGRQFPNYSSELNVNALELEDSALYLCASSLTPGRDYNEQFFGPGTRLTVL.

This chain uses TRBV12-3 or TRBV12-4 with TRBJ2-7; maybe TRBD1 (7 bases). Trimming removed 6 bases from V and 6 bases from J, with 18 bases in between. CDR3 length equals 14 residues. The CDR3 region has the DNA TGTGCCAGCAGCTGGGGGGACAGAGGCTCCGAGCAGTACTTC. It translates to CASSWGDRGSEQYF.

V and J are TRBV14 and TRBJ2-1; 12 bases are shared with TRBD2. Germline V gene data show CDR1 as SGHDN and CDR2 as FVKESK. Unmatched junction bases numbered 7, after V lost 0 bases and J lost 10 bases. There are 16 residues in the CDR3. CDR3 DNA sequence: TGTGCCAGCAGCCAAGAGCTAGCGGGAGGGCCGCGGGAGCAGTTCTTC. Translated, it gives CASSQELAGGPREQFF.

The sample holds a few counts of this clonotype. The J gene is TRBJ2-3, the V gene TRBV7-2, with TRBD1 identical over 8 bases. The CDR3 contains 16 residues. The ends lost 5 bases at V and 0 bases at J; junction bases unmatched: 7. Germline V gene data show CDR1 as SGHTA and CDR2 as FQGNSA. DNA for the CDR3: TGTGCCAGCAGCCCGACGACAGGGGTCAGCACAGATACGCAGTATTTT. This encodes CASSPTTGVSTDTQYF.

This clonotype was detected a few times. The chain couples TRBV20-1 to TRBJ2-7, with unresolved D. Trimming stripped 0 bases from V and 2 bases from J, with 8 bases between. Germline-derived CDR1 and CDR2 are DFQATT and SNEGSKA (reference sequence). The CDR3 runs to 13 residues. This CDR3 reads CSARDPVAYEQYF. CDR3 sequence (DNA): TGCAGTGCTAGAGATCCGGTGGCCTACGAGCAGTACTTC.